The present T cell receptor (beta chain) was sequenced within a study of CD8+ T cells in alopecia areata. Sequencing templates came from extracted RNA that was reverse transcribed into cDNA. Assay used: immunoSEQ multiplex PCR; TCRdb lists only in-frame clones, some missing. Of about 140,000 clones listed, around 51% are singletons. The CDR3 is 14 amino acids. Per the germline V gene, CDR1 is GTSNPN and CDR2 is SVGIG (reference sequence). V lost 6 bases and J 7 bases, leaving 19 bases between the germline ends. The material sequenced was CD4+ T cells sorted from blood, taken at week 0. J is TRBJ2-1 and V is TRBV30; D perhaps matches TRBD2 (6 bases). This clonotype was sampled from a human donor with alopecia areata. The CDR3 spells CACIRERGINEQFF. The CDR3 DNA follows: TGTGCCTGTATTCGGGAGAGGGGAATAAATGAGCAGTTCTTC.